One and the same sample provided the 19 T cell receptor beta chains below, sequenced in a study of shared clonotypes between healthy human individuals. Here immunoSEQ multiplex PCR was the method, and the copy in TCRdb shows in-frame clones only, minus some. The sample has roughly 2.1 million clones, roughly 91% seen once. Naive CD8 cells, CD45RO-negative and positively selected for CCR7, excluded terminally differentiated effector memory CD45RA+ cells. The specimen was naive CD8+ T cells from PBMCs. These receptors were collected from a man aged 18-30 years in good health. Some clones in this sample may be carry-over from other donors' samples.

The V and J genes are TRBV7-9 and TRBJ2-3; no clear D gene. The length of the CDR3 is 13 residues. Trimming shortened V by 7 bases and J by 4 bases, and 12 bases separated the two germline ends. Germline CDR1 SEHNR, CDR2 FQNEAQ (reference sequence). The CDR3, as DNA: TGTGCCAGCAACTATGGCGCCGCAGATACGCAGTATTTT. Its translation: CASNYGAADTQYF.

The V and J genes are TRBV29-1 and TRBJ1-2; 11 bases line up with TRBD1. The length of the CDR3 is 14 residues. V was pared by 0 bases and J by 7 bases, with 4 bases of the junction left unmatched. Per germline, CDR1 SQVTM and CDR2 ANQGSEA. CDR3 DNA sequence: TGCAGCGTTGAAGATTGGACAGGGGGCCGTGGCTACACCTTC. Encoded protein: CSVEDWTGGRGYTF.

Worth noting for this clone: This same CDR3 is encoded by further DNA sequences in the sample. The V call is TRBV4-3, the J call TRBJ2-7; possible D gene TRBD2, 6 bases. CDR1 and CDR2 (germline): LGHNA, YSLEER. The CDR3 has 15 amino acids. Deletions cut 0 bases from V and 3 bases from J, with 12 bases between. CDR3 coding DNA: TGCGCCAGCAGCCAAGATGTGGGGGGAAGCTACGAGCAGTACTTC. The encoded protein is CASSQDVGGSYEQYF.

This clone was recorded only once. V and J are TRBV29-1 and TRBJ2-3; 7 bases match TRBD2. The V segment lost 3 bases and the J segment 1 base; nucleotides outside the gene matches: 4. Germline V gives CDR1 SQVTM, CDR2 ANQGSEA. The CDR3 contains 14 residues. This chain's CDR3 is CSVDRGGGTDTQYF. In nucleotides, the CDR3 is TGCAGCGTTGATAGGGGAGGGGGCACAGATACGCAGTATTTT.

The genes are TRBV19 and TRBJ1-1, with D possibly being TRBD1 (6 bases). Trimming took 0 bases from V and 4 from J, leaving 12 bases between them. Germline CDR1 LNHDA, CDR2 SQIVND (reference sequence). The CDR3 totals 15 residues. The CDR3 region has the DNA TGTGCCAGTAGTATAGATTCAGGGGCGCGCACTGAAGCTTTCTTT. Encoded protein: CASSIDSGARTEAFF.

The V and J genes are TRBV7-9 and TRBJ2-7, with D possibly TRBD1 on 5 matching bases. CDR3 length: 14 residues. Germline CDR1 and CDR2: SEHNR and FQNEAQ (reference sequence). V gave up 1 base and J gave up 5 bases, with 12 bases separating them. For the CDR3, the DNA is TGTGCCAGCAGCTTAGTTGGGGCCGAGAACGAGCAGTACTTC. This codes for CASSLVGAENEQYF.

The rearrangement joins TRBV19 to TRBJ1-1; no clear D gene. Germline CDR1 reads LNHDA; CDR2 reads SQIVND (reference sequence). V was pared by 9 bases and J by 0 bases, with 32 bases between. This CDR3 is 20 amino acids long. The CDR3 reads CASGPGVVKSGRHLNTEAFF. In DNA form, the CDR3 reads TGTGCCAGCGGGCCCGGAGTGGTTAAGTCGGGCAGACACCTGAACACTGAAGCTTTCTTT.

The gene calls are TRBV7-9 and TRBJ1-6; D is possibly TRBD1 (6 bases). V lost 3 bases to trimming and J lost 14 bases, with 14 bases between them. The CDR3 totals 13 residues. Germline V gives CDR1 SEHNR, CDR2 FQNEAQ (reference sequence). For the CDR3, the DNA is TGTGCCAGCAGCTTCCGGGACATGAATACCCTCCACTTT. Its protein is CASSFRDMNTLHF.

This chain links TRBV15 with TRBJ2-1, with D possibly matching TRBD2 (5 bases). Trimming shortened V by 4 bases and J by 5 bases, and 15 bases separated the two germline ends. Germline lookup yields CDR1 LNHNV and CDR2 YYDKDF (reference sequence). The CDR3 runs to 15 residues. This chain's CDR3 is CATSILVAPNNEQFF. DNA of the CDR3: TGTGCCACCAGCATCCTCGTAGCGCCGAACAATGAGCAGTTCTTC.

The chain is built from TRBV7-9 and TRBJ2-5, with a possible D match to TRBD2 (5 bases). V lost 3 bases to trimming and J lost 1 base, with 15 bases between them. Germline CDR1 is SEHNR and CDR2 is FQNEAQ (reference sequence). This CDR3 region has 16 residues. The CDR3 nucleotides are TGTGCCAGCAGCTTTAGACTAACCCTTACCCAAGAGACCCAGTACTTC. Encoded protein: CASSFRLTLTQETQYF.

The chain has TRBV9 and TRBJ1-2, with D perhaps matching TRBD1 (6 bases). Germline V gene sequence: CDR1 SGDLS, CDR2 YYNGEE. V was clipped by 2 bases and J by 2 bases, with 10 bases between them. This CDR3 comprises 14 residues. The CDR3 protein is CASSVGTKNYGYTF. CDR3 nucleotide sequence: TGTGCCAGCAGCGTGGGGACAAAGAACTATGGCTACACCTTC.

This clone has a single count. The chain is built from TRBV4-2 and TRBJ2-7, with a weak D call TRBD2 (6 bases). The length of the CDR3 is 17 residues. With 0 bases removed from V and 2 bases from J, the gap between germline ends came to 17 bases. Germline lookup yields CDR1 LGHNA and CDR2 YNFKEQ. The CDR3 bases are TGTGCCAGCAGCCAAGAAGAGATTAGGGCGGGAACCTACGAGCAGTACTTC. It encodes CASSQEEIRAGTYEQYF.

V usage is TRBV5-6 and J usage is TRBJ1-4; D possibly corresponds to TRBD1 (6 bases). Deletions cut 4 bases from V and 4 bases from J, with 11 bases between. The CDR3 sequence is 14 residues long. CDR1 and CDR2 from the germline V gene are SGHDT and YYEEEE. CDR3 DNA: TGTGCCAGCAGCCCAGGACAGAATAATGAAAAACTGTTTTTT. This codes for CASSPGQNNEKLFF.

The J gene is TRBJ2-3, the V gene TRBV9, with 11 bases fitting TRBD2. Germline V gives CDR1 SGDLS, CDR2 YYNGEE. CDR3 length: 17 residues. The ends lost 4 bases at V and 0 bases at J; junction bases unmatched: 7. For the CDR3, the DNA is TGTGCCAGCAGCCCCACCACTAGCGGGAGTAGCACAGATACGCAGTATTTT. It encodes CASSPTTSGSSTDTQYF.

The rearrangement joins TRBV6-7 to TRBJ1-3; D gene unclear. TRBV6-7 is an ORF; its function is uncertain. V lost 7 bases and J lost 2, with 15 bases in between. The CDR3 runs to 15 residues. The CDR3 DNA reads as TGTGCCAGCACCCTAAAGGCCAAGACTGGAAACACCATATATTTT. The encoded protein is CASTLKAKTGNTIYF.

This chain uses TRBV7-9 with TRBJ1-1; D possibly corresponds to TRBD1 (5 bases). The CDR3 is made up of 14 amino acids. Germline V lookup: CDR1 SEHNR, CDR2 FQNEAQ (reference sequence). The V end lost 5 bases, the J end lost 1 base, and 11 bases lay between the germline ends. This chain's CDR3 is CASSPGPTNTEAFF. For the CDR3, the DNA is TGTGCCAGCAGCCCGGGACCGACGAACACTGAAGCTTTCTTT.

The chain joins TRBV29-1 to TRBJ2-3; D is possibly TRBD2 (6 bases). The V end lost 7 bases, the J end lost 5 bases, and 13 bases lay between the germline ends. The CDR3 spans 12 residues. Germline V lookup: CDR1 SQVTM, CDR2 ANQGSEA. The CDR3 DNA sequence: TGCAGCGCCCGCACGGGGGAAGATACGCAGTATTTT. The encoded protein is CSARTGEDTQYF.

This rearrangement joins TRBV7-8 to TRBJ2-7, with 11 bases matching TRBD2. Germline V gene lookup returns CDR1 SGHVS and CDR2 FQNEAQ. The CDR3 length is 15 residues. Trimming cost V 5 bases and J 3 bases; bases outside gene matches: 6. The CDR3 loop reads CASSPVAGGFYEQYF. DNA for the CDR3: TGTGCCAGCAGCCCAGTAGCGGGAGGGTTCTACGAGCAGTACTTC.

This chain's CDR3 is CASSTPPKRTDGYTF. CDR3 bases: TGTGCCAGTAGTACACCGCCTAAGAGGACGGACGGCTACACCTTC. The chain couples TRBV19 to TRBJ1-2; D is unclear. CDR1 LNHDA and CDR2 SQIVND come from the germline V gene (reference sequence). This CDR3 is built from 15 residues. The germline V and J ends were trimmed by 4 bases and 8 bases, with 20 bases remaining between them.